The clone carrying this TCR beta chain has more than one count but fewer than ten. Its antigen is undetermined. These data belong to a study of regulatory T cells in long-lasting Graves disease. Indicated time point: newly diagnosed GD, antithyroid drugs for less than 3 months. Generation of the TCR library employed RNA extracted from PBMCs. Blood from the periphery, about 9.7 milliliters in all, was drawn into EDTA tubes. Researchers made TCR beta libraries by using iRepertoire HTBI primers and running Arm-PCR on CDR3 regions. TCRdb called the multiplex PCR reads again in MiXCR, with one record for every CDR3 protein. Counted here are hundreds of thousands of distinct CDR3 sequences, 18% occurring once; the ten biggest clones make up approximately 35%. Whole-study findings and limits: Those with persistent disease had in common more public clonotypes (roughly 3,000) than new patients (roughly 1,000). Persistent Graves' patients possessed reduced TCR diversity relative to recently diagnosed ones. When disease was persistent, TRBV28, TRBJ1-2 and TRBJ2-5 were the favored segments.

Germline CDR1 reads LNHDA; CDR2 reads SQIVND (reference sequence). With 9 bases removed from V and 5 bases from J, the gap between germline ends came to 17 bases. The CDR3 loop spans 14 amino acids. The specimen comprised peripheral blood mononuclear cells (PBMCs), sampled at new diagnosis, from a patient treated with antithyroid drugs. This clonotype originated in a female donor with Graves disease. This chain joins TRBV19 and TRBJ2-1; TRBD1 or TRBD2 may be the D gene (5 bases each). Here the CDR3 reads CASHRGPRDNEQFF. CDR3 bases: TGTGCCAGCCACCGGGGCCCCCGGGACAATGAGCAGTTCTTC.